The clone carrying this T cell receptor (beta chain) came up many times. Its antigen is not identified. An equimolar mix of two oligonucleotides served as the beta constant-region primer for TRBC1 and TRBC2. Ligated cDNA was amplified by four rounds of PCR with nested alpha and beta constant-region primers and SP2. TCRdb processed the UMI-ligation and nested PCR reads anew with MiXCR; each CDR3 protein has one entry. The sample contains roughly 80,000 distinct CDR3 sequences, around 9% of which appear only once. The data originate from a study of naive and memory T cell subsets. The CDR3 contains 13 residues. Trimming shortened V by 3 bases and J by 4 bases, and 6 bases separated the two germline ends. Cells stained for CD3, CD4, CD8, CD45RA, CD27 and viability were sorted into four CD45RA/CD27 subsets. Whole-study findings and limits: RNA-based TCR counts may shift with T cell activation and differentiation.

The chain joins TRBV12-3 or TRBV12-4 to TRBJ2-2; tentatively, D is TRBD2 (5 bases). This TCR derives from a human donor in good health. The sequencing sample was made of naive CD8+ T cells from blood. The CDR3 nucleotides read TGTGCCAGCAGTTTGGCGGGCACCGGGGAGCTGTTTTTT. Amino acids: CASSLAGTGELFF.